Below, 29 T cell receptor beta chains from the same sample are listed, as sequenced in a study of shared clonotypes between healthy human individuals. TCRdb's copy holds only in-frame clones and misses some; the assay was immunoSEQ multiplex PCR. The top ten clones hold 0.36% of a sample with under 1,900,000 clones, 98% of them seen once. The source material was naive CD4+ T cells sorted from blood. Regarding subset: CD45RA+ positively selected. Source of these receptors: a man aged 30 to 39 in good health.

The chain couples TRBV11-3 to TRBJ2-7; TRBD1 matches at 12 bases. Trimming removed 5 bases from V and 5 bases from J; junction bases left unmatched: 4. Germline CDR1 SGHNT, CDR2 YENEEA. The CDR3 has 14 amino acids. The CDR3 here is CASSPGTGGHEQYF. As DNA, the CDR3 is TGTGCCAGCAGCCCCGGGACAGGGGGCCACGAGCAGTACTTC.

V is TRBV9 and J is TRBJ2-7; 7 nucleotides align to TRBD1. The V segment lost 7 bases and the J segment 7 bases; nucleotides outside the gene matches: 17. In germline, CDR1 is SGDLS, CDR2 YYNGEE. There are 15 residues in the CDR3. DNA for the CDR3: TGTGCCAGCCAATCTACCGGGACAGCCCTAAGGGAGCAGTACTTC. Its protein is CASQSTGTALREQYF.

To note about this clone: Other DNA sequences from this sample encode an identical CDR3 as well. CDR3 in amino acids: CASSHLSSYNEQFF. The CDR3 DNA reads as TGTGCCAGCAGCCATTTGTCCTCCTACAATGAGCAGTTCTTC. The gene calls are TRBV14 and TRBJ2-1; D not certain. Germline-derived CDR1 and CDR2 are SGHDN and FVKESK. This CDR3 spans 14 amino acids. V dropped 3 bases and J dropped 0 bases, with 6 bases sitting between them.

The chain carries TRBV4-1 and TRBJ2-1, with unresolved D. Trimming took off 0 bases at V and 12 bases at J, with 9 bases between the two ends. Germline CDR1 is MGHRA and CDR2 is YSYEKL. The length of the CDR3 is 12 residues. The CDR3: CASSQDRRRQFF. The CDR3 DNA is TGCGCCAGCAGCCAAGACCGAAGGCGGCAGTTCTTC.

The chain has TRBV6-1 and TRBJ2-5, with 8 bases matching TRBD2. The CDR3 is 18 residues long. V dropped 0 bases and J dropped 5; count of bases not matched to a gene: 14. The germline V gene encodes CDR1 MNHNS and CDR2 SASEGT. CDR3 region: CASSEARLAGAQFETQYF. As DNA, the CDR3 is TGTGCCAGCAGTGAAGCGCGGCTAGCGGGTGCGCAATTTGAGACCCAGTACTTC.

This rearrangement joins TRBV11-2 to TRBJ1-1; D remains unclear. The CDR3 is 14 residues long. CDR1 is SGHAT, CDR2 FQNNGV, per germline. Trimming took 7 bases from V and 0 from J, leaving 12 bases between them. CDR3 sequence reads: CASTLSLMNTEAFF. CDR3 DNA: TGTGCCAGCACCCTTTCGTTGATGAACACTGAAGCTTTCTTT.

J is TRBJ2-3 and V is TRBV5-1, with TRBD1 identical over 7 bases. V lost 4 bases and J lost 6; bases outside the gene matches: 5. This CDR3 is 13 amino acids long. The V gene's germline CDR1 is SGHRS and CDR2 YFSETQ. The CDR3 DNA reads TGCGCCAGCAGCCCAGTACAGGGGGATACGCAGTATTTT. Its translation is CASSPVQGDTQYF.

V usage is TRBV6-1 and J usage is TRBJ1-4; 8 nucleotides align to TRBD1. CDR1 and CDR2 from the germline V gene are MNHNS and SASEGT. V lost 8 bases to trimming and J lost 5 bases; unmatched junction nucleotides: 10. The CDR3 loop spans 15 amino acids. The CDR3 DNA reads TGTGCCAGCTCACCCCCGACAGGGGCGAATGAAAAACTGTTTTTT. Protein: CASSPPTGANEKLFF.

To note about this clone: The same CDR3 is also encoded by other DNA sequences in this sample. The J gene is TRBJ2-3, the V gene TRBV5-1; unclear D gene. In germline, CDR1 is SGHRS, CDR2 YFSETQ. The V end was cut by 2 bases, the J end by 2 bases, with 6 bases between. This CDR3 spans 13 amino acids. CDR3 residues: CASSFGPTDTQYF. CDR3 sequence (DNA): TGCGCCAGCAGCTTTGGTCCCACAGATACGCAGTATTTT.

The V call is TRBV7-2, the J call TRBJ1-5; unclear D gene. Trimming took off 5 bases at V and 3 bases at J, with 8 bases between the two ends. This CDR3 has 13 residues. CDR1 is SGHTA, CDR2 FQGNSA, per germline. The CDR3 DNA sequence: TGTGCCAGCAGCCCCGACACCAATCAGCCCCAGCATTTT. This encodes CASSPDTNQPQHF.

The V call is TRBV28, the J call TRBJ2-7; 11 bases map to TRBD1. The CDR3 has 16 amino acids. Germline V CDR1 and CDR2: MDHEN, SYDVKM. Unmatched junction bases numbered 10, after V lost 5 bases and J lost 4 bases. The DNA for the CDR3 is TGTGCCAGCAGTATGCACCCGGGACAGGGGGTATACGAGCAGTACTTC. Its translation: CASSMHPGQGVYEQYF.

This clone was found once. The CDR3, as DNA: TGCAGTGCTAGAGATCCCCAAAGCCAGTACTTC. Amino acid sequence: CSARDPQSQYF. J is TRBJ2-7 and V is TRBV20-1; no definite D call. The CDR3 is made up of 11 amino acids. V was pared by 0 bases and J by 10 bases, with 10 bases between. Germline values: CDR1 DFQATT, CDR2 SNEGSKA (reference sequence).

The sample holds one count of this clone. The chain has TRBV10-3 and TRBJ2-2; D is perhaps TRBD2 (5 bases). Germline-derived CDR1 and CDR2 are ENHRY and SYGVKD. The V gene lost 5 bases and the J gene lost 0 bases, with 13 bases spanning the gap. The CDR3 is 16 residues long. CDR3 DNA: TGTGCCATCAGTCCGCTTTTCGGGGCGAACACCGGGGAGCTGTTTTTT. Protein sequence: CAISPLFGANTGELFF.

This sequence joins TRBV5-5 and TRBJ2-3, with a weak D call TRBD2 (6 bases). Per germline, CDR1 SGHKS and CDR2 YYEKEE (reference sequence). V was shortened by 0 bases and J by 4 bases, with 15 bases between the two germline ends. CDR3 length: 16 amino acids. The CDR3 sequence: CASSLGALASADTQYF. DNA for the CDR3: TGTGCCAGCAGCTTGGGGGCCCTTGCTAGCGCAGATACGCAGTATTTT.

V usage is TRBV9 and J usage is TRBJ2-1; TRBD2 matches 8 bases. The CDR3 loop spans 14 amino acids. Germline CDR1 and CDR2: SGDLS and YYNGEE. V shed 2 bases and J 6 bases; nucleotides not matched to a gene: 4. In DNA form, the CDR3 reads TGTGCCAGCAGCGTGGGGACTAGTTTCAATGAGCAGTTCTTC. Protein sequence: CASSVGTSFNEQFF.

This chain links TRBV7-9 with TRBJ2-1; TRBD2 aligns across 7 bases. CDR3 length: 17 residues. Germline lookup yields CDR1 SEHNR and CDR2 FQNEAQ (reference sequence). The junction had 11 bases not matched to a gene; V was cut back by 2 bases and J by 4 bases. CDR3 nucleotide sequence: TGTGCCAGCAGCTTAAAGCAGACGCGGGAGATTTACAATGAGCAGTTCTTC. Translating it yields CASSLKQTREIYNEQFF.

The chain uses TRBV7-3 and TRBJ2-1; 7 bases are a match to TRBD2. The CDR3 has 16 amino acids. Germline CDR1 reads SGHTA; CDR2 reads FQGTGA. J gave up 1 base and V 5 bases, and 8 bases lay outside the gene matches. The CDR3: CASSPIAGQSYNEQFF. The CDR3 DNA reads as TGTGCCAGCAGCCCCATAGCGGGCCAATCCTACAATGAGCAGTTCTTC.

The CDR3 region has the DNA TGCGCCAGCAGCCAAGCCGGGACAGGGTCCGGGGAGCTGTTTTTT. Translation gives CASSQAGTGSGELFF. V usage is TRBV4-3 and J usage is TRBJ2-2; the match to TRBD1 covers 9 bases. The CDR3 has 15 residues. Germline-derived CDR1 and CDR2 are LGHNA and YSLEER. V trimming: 1 base; J trimming: 6 bases; junction bases outside the gene matches: 3.

In this sample, this clone turned up once. V gene TRBV5-1 combines with J gene TRBJ2-2; 12 bases line up with TRBD2. CDR3 length equals 19 residues. The junction had 17 bases not matched to a gene; V was cut back by 7 bases and J by 4 bases. Looked up from germline, CDR1 is SGHRS and CDR2 is YFSETQ. The DNA for the CDR3 is TGCGCCAGCGGGCTTGGACTAGCGGGATCCCCTCCGGCCACCGGGGAGCTGTTTTTT. Residues: CASGLGLAGSPPATGELFF.

V and J are TRBV14 and TRBJ1-2, with D uncertain. CDR3 length equals 12 residues. Germline assignment: CDR1 SGHDN and CDR2 FVKESK. Trimming stripped 4 bases from V and 8 bases from J, with 11 bases between. CDR3 nucleotides: TGTGCCAGCAGCCCGGCAGTCCGCGGCTACACCTTC. Its translation is CASSPAVRGYTF.

The chain uses TRBV18 and TRBJ2-5; D possibly uses TRBD1 or TRBD2 (5 bases each). The CDR3 consists of 14 residues. V shed 5 bases and J shed 2 bases, with 12 bases lying between them. Germline CDR1 reads KGHSH; CDR2 reads LQKENI. DNA of the CDR3: TGTGCCAGCTCAGACGGGACCTTACAAGAGACCCAGTACTTC. Residues: CASSDGTLQETQYF.

This clone was seen once. The chain combines TRBV29-1 with TRBJ2-5, with D unresolved. Germline CDR1 and CDR2: SQVTM and ANQGSEA. Trimming stripped 0 bases from V and 7 bases from J, with 6 bases between. There are 11 residues in the CDR3. The CDR3 region has the DNA TGCAGCGTTGAAGACCCTTGGACCCAGTACTTC. Its protein is CSVEDPWTQYF. Filled out from reference TRBV29-1 and TRBJ2-5, the complete variable domain reads SAVISQKPSRDICQRGTSLTIQCQVDSQVTMMFWYRQQPGQSLTLIATANQGSEATYESGFVIDKFPISRPNLTFSTLTVSNMSPEDSSIYLCSVEDPWTQYFGPGTRLLVL.

CDR3 coding DNA: TGCGCCAGCAGCTTGGGGACAGGGGTGAACACCGGGGAGCTGTTTTTT. This sequence encodes CASSLGTGVNTGELFF. The chain joins TRBV5-1 to TRBJ2-2, with 9 bases aligning to TRBD1. The germline V gene encodes CDR1 SGHRS and CDR2 YFSETQ. CDR3 size: 16 residues. The V gene end was trimmed by 0 bases and the J gene end by 1 base; junction bases not matched to a gene: 1. Full variable domain (missing parts from reference TRBV5-1 and TRBJ2-2): KAGVTQTPRYLIKTRGQQVTLSCSPISGHRSVSWYQQTPGQGLQFLFEYFSETQRNKGNFPGRFSGRQFSNSRSEMNVSTLELGDSALYLCASSLGTGVNTGELFFGEGSRLTVL.

This chain joins TRBV18 and TRBJ2-1, with 8 bases fitting TRBD2. CDR3 length equals 20 residues. Per germline, CDR1 KGHSH and CDR2 LQKENI. J was trimmed by 0 bases and V by 3 bases; bases with no gene match: 16. This CDR3 reads CASSPTTQREWFGSYNEQFF. Here the CDR3 DNA reads TGTGCCAGCTCACCGACTACCCAGCGGGAGTGGTTTGGCTCCTACAATGAGCAGTTCTTC.

The table lists this clone with a count of one. Other nucleotide sequences in the sample specify the same CDR3. The chain links TRBV2 to TRBJ2-7, with TRBD1 as a possible D gene (6 bases). Germline assignment: CDR1 SNHLY and CDR2 FYNNEI. The V and J ends lost 6 bases and 3 bases respectively, with 12 bases between them. The CDR3 consists of 13 residues. The CDR3 reads CASSQGLIYEQYF. Written as DNA, the CDR3 is TGTGCCAGCAGCCAGGGGCTTATCTACGAGCAGTACTTC.

This rearrangement joins TRBV5-1 to TRBJ2-2, with D possibly being TRBD1 (6 bases). The germline gives CDR1 SGHRS, CDR2 YFSETQ. V lost 4 bases to trimming and J lost 4 bases, with 8 bases between them. This CDR3 has 13 amino acids. The CDR3 DNA reads TGCGCCAGCAGCCAGGGGACCACCGGGGAGCTGTTTTTT. This gives the protein CASSQGTTGELFF.

The chain is built from TRBV27 and TRBJ1-1; TRBD1 is a possible D gene (6 bases). The CDR3 consists of 15 residues. Trimming took 5 bases from V and 6 from J, leaving 19 bases between them. CDR1 and CDR2 (germline): MNHEY, SMNVEV (reference sequence). The CDR3 is CASSLLEGGSAEAFF. The CDR3 DNA reads as TGTGCCAGCAGTCTACTGGAGGGGGGTAGCGCTGAAGCTTTCTTT.

V gene TRBV27 combines with J gene TRBJ2-7, with D tentatively TRBD2 (6 bases). The V gene's germline CDR1 is MNHEY and CDR2 SMNVEV (reference sequence). This CDR3 has 14 residues. Trimming shortened V by 5 bases and J by 7 bases, and 18 bases separated the two germline ends. CDR3 coding DNA: TGTGCCAGCAGTCTGGCGGGAATGTATTCGGAGCAGTACTTC. Protein product: CASSLAGMYSEQYF.

The chain joins TRBV7-6 to TRBJ2-3, with D tentatively TRBD2 (6 bases). CDR1 SGHVS and CDR2 FNYEAQ come from the germline V gene. The germline V and J ends were trimmed by 4 bases and 8 bases, with 13 bases remaining between them. There are 13 residues in the CDR3. The CDR3 DNA reads TGTGCCAGCAGCTATACGGGAGCAGCTACGCAGTATTTT. This encodes CASSYTGAATQYF. Full variable domain (remainder filled in from reference TRBV7-6 and TRBJ2-3): GAGVSQSPRYKVTKRGQDVALRCDPISGHVSLYWYRQALGQGPEFLTYFNYEAQQDKSGLPNDRFSAERPEGSISTLTIQRTEQRDSAMYRCASSYTGAATQYFGPGTRLTVL.